Listed here is a single T cell receptor (beta chain). Produced via immunoSEQ multiplex PCR; TCRdb's table is partial and in-frame only. The sample has approximately 80,000 clones, around 90% seen once. Blood got drawn at baseline, again on cycle 4 day 1, and then on cycle 7 day 1. The sample originates from a study of OX40 agonist ivuxolimab in advanced cancers. This CDR3 region has 13 residues. Trimming cost V 1 base and J 8 bases, with 9 bases left between them. The germline gives CDR1 SGHRS, CDR2 YFSETQ. Sequencing was performed on CD4+ or CD8+ T cells sorted from blood, taken in a trial of the OX40 agonist ivuxolimab. This TCR derives from an adult with an advanced solid tumor such as melanoma, head and neck, liver or kidney cancer. This rearrangement joins TRBV5-1 to TRBJ1-4; no clear D gene. The CDR3 reads CASSLQVGEKLFF. CDR3 sequence (DNA): TGCGCCAGCAGCTTGCAGGTGGGAGAAAAACTGTTTTTT.